This T cell receptor beta chain was sequenced during a study of CD8+ T cells in alopecia areata. Study information: Treated patients were given 5 to 10 mg oral tofacitinib twice daily. Tofacitinib therapy took 6 to 18 months; 6 months off drug came after.

The CDR3 is made up of 12 amino acids. V was trimmed by 6 bases and J by 4 bases, leaving 9 bases between them. The germline V gene encodes CDR1 PRHDT and CDR2 FYEKMQ (reference sequence). For this clone: Its matching antigen is unknown.

RNA, once extracted, was reverse transcribed into cDNA for use as the sequencing template. Profiling relied on immunoSEQ multiplex PCR, and the TCRdb table lists in-frame clones only, not all of them. The sample has fewer than 200,000 clones; about 72% are singletons. Alopecia areata patients provided lesional scalp punch biopsies and peripheral blood, both collected for the study. Study-level findings and limits: Compared with normal scalp, lesional scalp had higher clonality and more expanded CD8+ clones.

J is TRBJ1-1 and V is TRBV13; no clear D gene. This sequence originates from a human donor with alopecia areata. Sample: CD8+ T cells sorted from blood, taken at week 0. The CDR3 protein is CASSLGFTEAFF. CDR3 bases: TGTGCCAGCAGTTTGGGTTTCACTGAAGCTTTCTTT.